The entry below describes one T cell receptor beta chain. Libraries were prepared by immunoSEQ multiplex PCR; TCRdb keeps only in-frame clonotypes and omits some of them. In the table there are around 430,000 clones, approximately 88% of which are singletons. The data are from a study of blood T cell repertoires in COVID-19. V was trimmed by 3 bases and J by 3 bases, leaving 15 bases between them. Germline V CDR1 and CDR2: SGHDT, YYEEEE. This CDR3 spans 15 amino acids. Patients at the Seattle site were enrolled during active infection and followed longitudinally. The material sequenced was peripheral blood. This TCR came from a woman aged 50 to 65 with COVID-19, enrolled during active disease. The chain links TRBV5-6 to TRBJ1-2; D is perhaps TRBD1 (5 bases). The CDR3 sequence is CASSSSITGDYGYTF. The CDR3 DNA reads TGTGCCAGCAGCTCTAGCATAACGGGGGACTATGGCTACACCTTC.